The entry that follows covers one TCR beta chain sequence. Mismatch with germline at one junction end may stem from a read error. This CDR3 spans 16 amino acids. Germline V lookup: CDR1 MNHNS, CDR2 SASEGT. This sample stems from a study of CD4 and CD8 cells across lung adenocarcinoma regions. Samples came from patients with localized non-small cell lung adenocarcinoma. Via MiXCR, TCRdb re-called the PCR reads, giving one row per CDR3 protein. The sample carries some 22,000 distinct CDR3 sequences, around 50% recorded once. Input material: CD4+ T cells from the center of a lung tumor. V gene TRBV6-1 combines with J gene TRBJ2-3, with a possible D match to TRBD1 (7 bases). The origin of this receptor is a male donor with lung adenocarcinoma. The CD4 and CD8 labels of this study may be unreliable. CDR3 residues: CASRGQGGRNTETQYF. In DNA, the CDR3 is TGTGCCAGCAGGGGGCAGGGGGGCCGGAACACAGAGACGCAGTATTTT.